This T cell receptor (beta chain) came from a study of T cells after yellow fever vaccination. Study information: Some fractions had low cell numbers, and these were prepared with SMART-Seq v4 Ultra Low Input.

This clonotype was seen a handful of times. Template-switching 5'RACE yielded the TCR cDNA; a universal primer site and UMIs were added in the process. Using its own MiXCR run on the 5' RACE reads, TCRdb lists one record per CDR3 protein. This table holds approximately 170,000 distinct CDR3 sequences, 9.5% to 12% found once. Germline CDR1 and CDR2: MDHEN and SYDVKM. The CDR3 is 14 amino acids. Trimming took off 2 bases at V and 2 bases at J, with 10 bases between the two ends. The chain uses TRBV28 and TRBJ2-7; D call uncertain. The sample here was CD8+ T cells sorted from PBMCs, taken 15 days after the yellow fever booster vaccination. The receptor was derived from a man younger than 30 who received the YFV17D yellow fever vaccine. CDR3 sequence: CASSLGNSPYEQYV. CDR3 sequence (DNA): TGTGCCAGCAGTTTAGGAAACAGCCCCTACGAGCAGTACGTC.